This TCR beta chain derives from a study of OX40 agonist ivuxolimab in advanced cancers. Across the study: Earlier treatment with anti-PD-1, anti-PD-L1 or anti-CTLA-4 was permitted, and around 43% had received some. One patient with hepatocellular carcinoma and two with cutaneous melanoma, three in all, had partial responses.

Details on this clone: Antigen: not known.

Germline V CDR1 and CDR2: LNHDA, SQIVND (reference sequence). The CDR3 extends over 16 amino acids. V was clipped by 9 bases and J by 2 bases; unmatched bases: 11. Study-wide findings and caveats: Relative to CD4+ cells, CD8+ T cells on average had more expanded clones.

Profiling relied on immunoSEQ multiplex PCR, and the TCRdb table lists in-frame clones only, not all of them. The repertoire consists of more than 80,000 clones, with 80% to 90% occurring once and the leading ten covering 1.5% to 2%. Here the sequenced sample was CD4+ or CD8+ T cells sorted from blood, taken in a trial of the OX40 agonist ivuxolimab. The genes are TRBV19 and TRBJ2-3, with 10 bases identical to TRBD2. The receptor was derived from an adult with an advanced solid tumor such as melanoma, head and neck, liver or kidney cancer. The CDR3 sequence: CASKGPSGRATDTQYF. The CDR3 DNA is TGTGCCAGCAAGGGGCCGAGCGGGAGGGCCACAGATACGCAGTATTTT.